This TCR beta chain was recorded in a study of identical twins. Study results and caveats: Out-of-frame alpha sequences shared between twins exhibited an excess of low generation probability.

Germline loops: CDR1 DFQATT, CDR2 SNEGSKA (reference sequence). CDR3 size: 14 residues. TCRdb passed the 5' RACE reads through MiXCR, listing each CDR3 protein once. The sample shows 1.5 million to 2 million distinct CDR3 sequences, more than 30% of them seen only once. In the case of this clonotype: Its specificity is not known. A junction end diverges from the germline sequence, so it may reflect a read error.

The rearrangement joins TRBV20-1 to TRBJ2-1; tentative D call: TRBD2 (5 bases). The sequenced material came from cord blood. The receptor was derived from a newborn girl in good health. CDR3: CSVRYQRTYNEQFF. CDR3 DNA sequence: TGCAGTGTTAGATACCAGCGGACCTACAATGAGCAGTTCTTC.